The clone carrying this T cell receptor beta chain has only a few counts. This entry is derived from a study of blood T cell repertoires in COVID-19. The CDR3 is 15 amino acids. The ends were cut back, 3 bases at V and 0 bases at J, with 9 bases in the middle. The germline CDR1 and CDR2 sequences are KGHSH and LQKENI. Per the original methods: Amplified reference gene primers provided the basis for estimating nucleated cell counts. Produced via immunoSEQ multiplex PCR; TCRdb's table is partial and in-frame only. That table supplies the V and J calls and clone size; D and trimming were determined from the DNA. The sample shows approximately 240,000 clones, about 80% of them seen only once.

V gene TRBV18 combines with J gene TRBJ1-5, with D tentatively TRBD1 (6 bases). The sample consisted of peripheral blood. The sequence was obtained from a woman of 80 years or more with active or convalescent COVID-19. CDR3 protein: CASSPGQHSNQPQHF. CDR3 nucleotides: TGTGCCAGCTCACCCGGACAGCATAGCAATCAGCCCCAGCATTTT.